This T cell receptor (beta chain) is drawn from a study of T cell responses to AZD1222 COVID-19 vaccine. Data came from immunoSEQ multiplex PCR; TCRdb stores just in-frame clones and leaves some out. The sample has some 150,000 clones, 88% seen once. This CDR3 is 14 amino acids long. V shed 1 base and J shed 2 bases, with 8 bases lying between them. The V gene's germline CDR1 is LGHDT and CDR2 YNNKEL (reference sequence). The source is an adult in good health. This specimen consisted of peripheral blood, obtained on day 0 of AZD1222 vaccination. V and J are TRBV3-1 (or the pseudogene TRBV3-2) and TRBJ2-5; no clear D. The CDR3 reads CASSQGTVQETQYF. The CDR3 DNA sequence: TGTGCCAGCAGCCAAGGGACGGTACAAGAGACCCAGTACTTC.